This TCR beta chain was obtained from a study of human T cells and chemical hapten exposure. Whole-study context: The scalp of each patient received a weekly diphenylcyclopropenone dose for the full roughly 24-week study.

This clonotype was counted many times. What it binds is unknown. Noted time point: patch test 1, 2 weeks after DPC sensitization. Indicated treatment: therapeutic diphenylcyclopropenone sensitization with weekly scalp DPC. Staff drew blood before applying each patch test. Study-level findings and limits: Expanded TCRs clustered into significantly more large CDR3 similarity groups than controls, the analysis revealed.

Source study methods: Sample TCR counts, which ranged from 23,224 to 690,600, had a median of roughly 92,000. Via MiXCR, TCRdb re-called the RACE reads, giving one row per CDR3 protein. TCRdb, not the authors, supplied the V and J calls. The sample holds some 340,000 distinct CDR3 sequences, around 6.9% seen once. Looked up from germline, CDR1 is LGHNA and CDR2 is YSLEER. The CDR3 runs 17 residues. With 4 bases removed from V and 2 bases from J, the gap between germline ends came to 20 bases. The specimen was whole blood, collected in connection with sensitization to the hapten diphenylcyclopropenone (DPC). V gene TRBV4-3 combines with J gene TRBJ2-5; D is tentatively TRBD1 or TRBD2 (5 bases each). This TCR was recovered from a woman under 30 with alopecia areata. Some clones in this sample may be carry-over from other donors' samples. The chain's CDR3 is CASSPNLPGREQETQYF. The CDR3 DNA reads TGCGCCAGCAGCCCGAACCTCCCGGGACGGGAACAAGAGACCCAGTACTTC.